Below are 26 T cell receptor beta chains sequenced from a single sample in a study of T cell clonality in common variable immunodeficiency (dated by TCRdb to about 2015). Libraries came from the immunoSEQ multiplex PCR assay. Here the immuneACCESS table is served through TCRdb, limited to in-frame sequences with V and J called. Missing clones are a known gap in these copies; in checked studies unresolved V genes cover under half, and the rest lacks a known reason. For this sample the table reports about 34,000 clones, with no clone seen just once. Of the sample, around 28% is held by the ten largest clones. Overall study results and their limits: Reportedly, TCRbeta sequences from CVID had fewer deletions and N-nucleotide insertions, and highly modified clones with 13 or more V deletions were absent from CVID.

No antigen is known for these receptors. Sequencing was done on a sample of peripheral blood mononuclear cells. Receptors originate from a human donor with common variable immunodeficiency.

This clone was detected only a few times. From the germline J gene comes the end of the CDR3, since the read stops 3 residues before it. The gene calls are TRBV6-2 or TRBV6-3 and TRBJ2-7; 9 bases are shared with TRBD1. Germline V gene sequence: CDR1 MNHEY, CDR2 SVGEGT. The CDR3 has 15 amino acids. V gave up 4 bases and J gave up 3 bases; unmatched junction bases: 7. The covered CDR3 bases are TGTGCCAGCAGTTTCCAGGACAGGGGATTCTACGAG. It is translated as CASSFQDRGFYE. The full CDR3 protein reads CASSFQDRGFYEQYF.

This clone has a count of ten or more. The CDR3 goes on 3 residues after the read ends, and that part is filled in from the germline J gene. The chain couples TRBV20-1 to TRBJ1-5; 7 bases align to TRBD1. J gave up 6 bases and V 2 bases, and 4 bases lay outside the gene matches. Germline CDR1 and CDR2: DFQATT and SNEGSKA (reference sequence). The CDR3 length is 13 residues. The CDR3 protein is CSARSGGSQPQHF. CDR3 DNA (partial): TGCAGTGCTAGATCAGGGGGAAGTCAGCCC.

This clone was counted at least ten times. The read finishes 3 residues shy of the CDR3 end, and the germline J gene is used to complete it. J is TRBJ2-3 and V is TRBV18; TRBD2 aligns across 9 bases. CDR1 and CDR2 (germline): KGHSH, LQKENI. This CDR3 is 16 amino acids long. V shed 5 bases, J shed 0 bases, and the junction held 6 bases outside the gene matches. CDR3: CASSYTSGLSTDTQYF. Incomplete CDR3 DNA: TGTGCCAGCTCATATACTAGCGGGCTAAGCACAGATACG.

The sequenced part of the CDR3 DNA is TGTGCCAGTAGGGACTCCGGGACATCAACATCGTCCTATGGC. Translated, it gives CASRDSGTSTSSYG. In full, the CDR3 is CASRDSGTSTSSYGYTF. The chain carries TRBV19 and TRBJ1-2, with D perhaps TRBD1 (6 bases). The sequence runs out 3 residues before the end of the CDR3; the remainder is reconstructed from the germline J gene. Germline V lookup: CDR1 LNHDA, CDR2 SQIVND (reference sequence). The V gene lost 6 bases and the J gene lost 4 bases, with 24 bases spanning the gap. This CDR3 contains 17 residues.

Of note for this clone: From the germline J gene comes the end of the CDR3, since the read stops 3 residues before it. The chain has TRBV6-4 and TRBJ1-1; no reliable D call. The ends were cut back, 0 bases at V and 0 bases at J, with 5 bases in the middle. Looked up from germline, CDR1 is MRHNA and CDR2 is SNTAGT. This CDR3 contains 14 residues. The CDR3 sequence: CASSDSPVNTEAFF. The CDR3 DNA, read in part, is TGTGCCAGCAGTGACTCCCCAGTGAACACTGAA.

This clone was seen ten or more times. CDR3 DNA, as far as it was read: TGCGCCAGCAGCCAAGGGACTCACCCAAGCTCCTACGAG. Translating gives CASSQGTHPSSYE. The complete CDR3 sequence is CASSQGTHPSSYEQYF. The chain couples TRBV5-1 to TRBJ2-7; D is perhaps TRBD2 (6 bases). The sequence runs out 3 residues before the end of the CDR3; the remainder is reconstructed from the germline J gene. The germline V gene has CDR1 SGHRS and CDR2 YFSETQ. Trimming removed 4 bases at V and 0 bases at J, with 17 bases between. The CDR3 is made up of 16 amino acids.

This clone was recorded at least ten times. Coverage ceases 3 residues before the CDR3 finishes, and the germline J gene fills in the end. This rearrangement joins TRBV24-1 to TRBJ2-5, with D possibly matching TRBD1 (5 bases). Trimming took 3 bases from V and 3 from J, leaving 10 bases between them. The germline V gene has CDR1 KGHDR and CDR2 SFDVKD. The CDR3 spans 14 residues. The CDR3 spells CATSDDEGEETQYF. The sequenced CDR3 bases are TGTGCCACCAGTGATGATGAAGGGGAAGAGACC.

This clone was observed at least ten times. The read is 3 residues too short to cover the CDR3 end, so that end is filled in from the germline J gene. The chain links TRBV5-4 to TRBJ1-1; D perhaps matches TRBD1 (5 bases). Germline CDR1 SGHNT, CDR2 YYREEE (reference sequence). This CDR3 contains 15 residues. Trimming pared 4 bases from V and 0 bases from J, leaving 13 bases between. The CDR3 loop reads CASSPYPGVNTEAFF. The DNA read from the CDR3 is TGTGCCAGCAGCCCATATCCGGGGGTGAACACTGAA.

Ten or more counts support this clone. The read ends 3 residues shy of where the CDR3 ends; the end is completed using the germline J gene. The genes are TRBV6-2 or TRBV6-3 and TRBJ2-7; 7 bases map to TRBD1. J gave up 5 bases and V 8 bases, and 21 bases lay outside the gene matches. Germline V gene sequence: CDR1 MNHEY, CDR2 SVGEGT. The CDR3 consists of 17 residues. The CDR3 loop is CASPQRGPTLTRDEQYF. The part of the CDR3 DNA that was read is TGTGCCAGCCCACAGAGGGGGCCAACCCTCACCAGGGACGAG.

By share, this clone ranks as medium-sized. The CDR3 end is not reached by the read, which stops 3 residues before it; the germline J gene fills it in. The chain carries TRBV29-1 and TRBJ2-5; D gene uncertain. CDR1 and CDR2 from the germline V gene are SQVTM and ANQGSEA. The CDR3 totals 12 residues. The V gene lost 4 bases and the J gene lost 4 bases, with 10 bases spanning the gap. This chain's CDR3 is CSVGASGETQYF. The sequenced part of the CDR3 DNA is TGCAGCGTTGGGGCCAGTGGAGAGACC.

This clone was detected ten times or more. The sequenced fragment ends 3 residues before the CDR3 boundary, so the rest is inferred from the germline J gene. The V call is TRBV6-2 or TRBV6-3, the J call TRBJ1-5; unclear D gene. Germline values: CDR1 MNHEY, CDR2 SVGEGT. V was trimmed by 2 bases and J by 6 bases, leaving 14 bases between them. This CDR3 is 15 amino acids long. This chain's CDR3 is CASSYAWLSRQPQHF. The sequenced CDR3 bases are TGTGCCAGCAGTTACGCCTGGCTGTCCCGTCAGCCC.

For this clone: The CDR3 end falls 3 residues outside the read, so it is completed with the germline J gene. This chain uses TRBV16 with TRBJ2-3, with D hard to call. Germline CDR1 KGHSY, CDR2 FQNENV. Between the trimmed V and J ends, which lost 1 base and 0 bases, there was a span of 5 bases. The length of the CDR3 is 14 residues. CDR3 DNA (partial): TGTGCCAGCAGCCAATTACAGAGCACAGATACG. Its protein product is CASSQLQSTDT. The CDR3 reads in full as CASSQLQSTDTQYF.

About this clone: Read data end 3 residues before the CDR3 end; the end is taken from the germline J gene. The rearrangement joins TRBV30 to TRBJ2-1; weak D call: TRBD1 (7 bases). The CDR3 length is 17 residues. Germline V gene sequence: CDR1 GTSNPN, CDR2 SVGIG (reference sequence). The V end was cut by 0 bases, the J end by 3 bases, with 18 bases between. The sequenced part of the CDR3 DNA is TGTGCCTGGAGTGTGGGGCGGGACAGTTCCTTCTACAATGAG. Translation: CAWSVGRDSSFYNE. The whole CDR3 region reads CAWSVGRDSSFYNEQFF.

The table lists this clone with a few counts. The read terminates 3 residues ahead of where the CDR3 ends, so the germline J gene completes it. The chain links TRBV20-1 to TRBJ2-5; 9 bases are shared with TRBD2. The CDR3 sequence is 16 residues long. The V and J ends lost 0 bases and 1 base, in that order; junction bases with no gene match: 6. Germline V gene lookup returns CDR1 DFQATT and CDR2 SNEGSKA (reference sequence). The DNA read from the CDR3 is TGCAGTGCTAGAGATCTCCTAGCGGGGTCCCAAGAGACC. Amino acid sequence: CSARDLLAGSQET. The full CDR3 is CSARDLLAGSQETQYF.

This clone was seen only a few times. The read terminates 3 residues ahead of where the CDR3 ends, so the germline J gene completes it. This chain joins TRBV2 and TRBJ1-2, with D perhaps TRBD1 (6 bases). The CDR3 is made up of 13 amino acids. Trimming removed 8 bases from V and 4 bases from J, with 14 bases in between. Germline V gene sequence: CDR1 SNHLY, CDR2 FYNNEI. Partial CDR3 DNA: TGTGCCAGCGGCGGACAGATCCTCTATGGC. This codes for CASGGQILYG. The full CDR3 protein reads CASGGQILYGYTF. Based on the CDR3 plus reference TRBV2 and TRBJ1-2, the full variable domain is EPEVTQTPSHQVTQMGQEVILRCVPISNHLYFYWYRQILGQKVEFLVSFYNNEISEKSEIFDDQFSVERPDGSNFTLKIRSTKLEDSAMYFCASGGQILYGYTFGSGTRLTVV.

This clone showed up many times. The read ends 3 residues before the CDR3 terminus; that terminus is restored from the germline J gene. The chain couples TRBV30 to TRBJ2-1, with a weak D call TRBD2 (6 bases). The CDR3 contains 13 residues. The V and J ends lost 5 bases and 7 bases respectively, with 15 bases between them. The germline gives CDR1 GTSNPN, CDR2 SVGIG (reference sequence). CDR3 DNA, as far as it was read: TGTGCCTGGCGGACTGGCGCGGGGAATGAG. Translated: CAWRTGAGNE. The whole CDR3 protein reads CAWRTGAGNEQFF.

This clone was detected a few times. The read is 3 residues too short to cover the CDR3 end, so that end is filled in from the germline J gene. The rearrangement joins TRBV10-3 to TRBJ2-7; the D gene is possibly TRBD1 (6 bases). Trimming left V 3 bases short and J 3 bases short, with 9 bases between. The CDR3 is 13 amino acids. Looked up from germline, CDR1 is ENHRY and CDR2 is SYGVKD. The covered CDR3 bases are TGTGCCATCAGTGACCGGGACAACTACGAG. Translation: CAISDRDNYE. The entire CDR3 protein reads CAISDRDNYEQYF.

This clone has at least ten counts. The CDR3 end is not reached by the read, which stops 3 residues before it; the germline J gene fills it in. The V gene is TRBV7-9, the J gene TRBJ2-3; TRBD2 matches 10 bases. The CDR3 consists of 15 residues. V lost 2 bases to trimming and J lost 5 bases; unmatched junction nucleotides: 4. Germline CDR1 and CDR2: SEHNR and FQNEAQ (reference sequence). CDR3 DNA (partial): TGTGCCAGCAGCTTATCGACTAGCGGGCGAGATACG. It encodes CASSLSTSGRDT. In full, the CDR3 reads CASSLSTSGRDTQYF.

Note on this clone: The read comes to an end 3 residues before the CDR3 does, leaving the germline J gene to fill in the end. The chain employs TRBV6-1 and TRBJ2-3; 7 bases agree with TRBD1. The CDR3 spans 14 residues. Germline V lookup: CDR1 MNHNS, CDR2 SASEGT. With 4 bases clipped from V and 4 bases from J, the junction kept 5 bases outside the gene matches. CDR3 loop: CASSVEQGADTQYF. Incomplete CDR3 DNA: TGTGCCAGCAGTGTTGAGCAGGGGGCAGATACG.

This clone was recorded at least ten times. The read finishes 3 residues shy of the CDR3 end, and the germline J gene is used to complete it. The chain carries TRBV6-2 or TRBV6-3 and TRBJ2-3, with D possibly TRBD2 on 6 matching bases. The CDR3 sequence is 16 residues long. The V gene's germline CDR1 is MNHEY and CDR2 SVGEGT. V shed 2 bases and J shed 1 base, with 13 bases lying between them. The CDR3 here is CASSYPPGGGTDTQYF. CDR3 DNA (partial): TGTGCCAGCAGTTACCCCCCGGGCGGGGGCACAGATACG.

This clone has only a few counts. The read terminates 3 residues before the CDR3 end, so the remaining end is supplied by the germline J gene. This chain uses TRBV20-1 with TRBJ1-2, with D perhaps TRBD1 (6 bases). The CDR3 runs 13 residues. Trimming removed 3 bases at V and 3 bases at J, with 11 bases between. CDR1 and CDR2 (germline): DFQATT, SNEGSKA (reference sequence). CDR3 DNA (partial): TGCAGTGCTAGTCGGACAGCCGACTATGGC. This codes for CSASRTADYG. The entire CDR3 sequence reads CSASRTADYGYTF.

Only a few counts were recorded for this clone. The read finishes 3 residues shy of the CDR3 end, and the germline J gene is used to complete it. The chain recombines TRBV7-6 with TRBJ1-1; no definite D call. CDR1 and CDR2 from the germline V gene are SGHVS and FNYEAQ. The CDR3 runs to 13 residues. The V gene lost 1 base and the J gene lost 1 base, with 4 bases spanning the gap. The CDR3 sequence is CASSLGRNTEAFF. The sequenced CDR3 bases are TGTGCCAGCAGCTTAGGCAGGAACACTGAA. Drawing the rest from reference TRBV7-6 and TRBJ1-1, the complete variable domain is GAGVSQSPRYKVTKRGQDVALRCDPISGHVSLYWYRQALGQGPEFLTYFNYEAQQDKSGLPNDRFSAERPEGSISTLTIQRTEQRDSAMYRCASSLGRNTEAFFGQGTRLTVV.

This clone was seen more than once but under ten times. The read terminates 3 residues before the CDR3 end, so the remaining end is supplied by the germline J gene. The chain couples TRBV7-2 to TRBJ1-2; 7 positions match TRBD1. The CDR3 sequence is 13 residues long. The V and J ends lost 0 bases and 6 bases, in that order; junction bases with no gene match: 1. The germline CDR1 and CDR2 sequences are SGHTA and FQGNSA. Incomplete CDR3 DNA: TGTGCCAGCAGCTTAGCCAGGGGGAATGGC. Encoded protein: CASSLARGNG. The complete CDR3 protein is CASSLARGNGYTF. Full variable domain (rest looked up from reference TRBV7-2 and TRBJ1-2): GAGVSQSPSNKVTEKGKDVELRCDPISGHTALYWYRQSLGQGLEFLIYFQGNSAPDKSGLPSDRFSAERTGGSVSTLTIQRTQQEDSAVYLCASSLARGNGYTFGSGTRLTVV.

Notes on this clone: The read stops 3 residues short of the end of the CDR3; the missing end is completed from the germline J gene. The rearrangement links TRBV7-2 to TRBJ1-6; 9 bases are shared with TRBD1. Trimming cost V 1 base and J 5 bases; bases outside gene matches: 0. Germline CDR1 reads SGHTA; CDR2 reads FQGNSA. The CDR3 length is 15 residues. The CDR3 sequence: CASSLGQGDNSPLHF. The sequenced CDR3 bases are TGTGCCAGCAGCTTAGGACAGGGGGATAATTCACCC.

With respect to this clone: The CDR3 is cut off 3 residues early in the read; its end comes from the germline J gene. V gene TRBV30 combines with J gene TRBJ1-1; 8 bases are a match to TRBD1. In germline, CDR1 is GTSNPN, CDR2 SVGIG (reference sequence). After removal of 0 bases from V and 7 bases from J, the junction contained 16 bases not matched to a gene. The CDR3 consists of 17 residues. This CDR3 is CAWSVWGFRTGLGEAFF. The sequenced part of the CDR3 DNA is TGTGCCTGGAGTGTTTGGGGCTTCCGGACAGGGCTTGGTGAA.

Comments on this clone: With the read ending 3 residues before the CDR3 end, the germline J gene is used to fill in that end. V usage is TRBV19 and J usage is TRBJ2-1; 11 positions match TRBD1. CDR1 LNHDA and CDR2 SQIVND come from the germline V gene (reference sequence). The V segment lost 8 bases and the J segment 8 bases; nucleotides outside the gene matches: 8. The length of the CDR3 is 14 residues. The CDR3 DNA, read in part, is TGTGCCAGTTCCTGGGACAGGGGGAAATATGAG. Translating it yields CASSWDRGKYE. The entire CDR3 sequence reads CASSWDRGKYEQFF.